Below, 15 T cell receptor beta chains from the same sample are listed, as sequenced in a study of blood T cell repertoires in COVID-19. Clones were sequenced by immunoSEQ multiplex PCR, and TCRdb holds only the in-frame ones, with some missing. In the table there are around 150,000 clones, 82% of which are singletons. Sequenced input: peripheral blood. These receptors came from an elderly woman with acute or convalescent COVID-19.

This clone was counted a few times. The V call is TRBV19, the J call TRBJ1-1; the match to TRBD1 covers 8 bases. Germline lookup yields CDR1 LNHDA and CDR2 SQIVND (reference sequence). Trimming cost V 1 base and J 4 bases; bases outside gene matches: 2. The CDR3 loop spans 14 amino acids. The CDR3 DNA follows: TGTGCCAGTAGTATAGGGACAGGGAGCACTGAAGCTTTCTTT. Translated, it gives CASSIGTGSTEAFF.

This chain links TRBV5-1 with TRBJ1-3; unclear D gene. CDR1 and CDR2 from the germline V gene are SGHRS and YFSETQ. V was shortened by 6 bases and J by 2 bases, with 15 bases between the two germline ends. The CDR3 covers 15 residues. CDR3 sequence: CASTSSGAAGNTIYF. The CDR3 DNA sequence: TGCGCCAGCACCAGCTCGGGAGCTGCTGGAAACACCATATATTTT.

This clone was seen a single time. The V call is TRBV24-1, the J call TRBJ1-5, with D unclear. CDR3 size: 14 residues. Trimming pared 1 base from V and 7 bases from J, leaving 10 bases between. Per the germline V gene, CDR1 is KGHDR and CDR2 is SFDVKD. The chain's CDR3 is CATSDFGYGQPQHF. For the CDR3, the DNA is TGTGCCACCAGTGATTTCGGGTACGGGCAGCCCCAGCATTTT.

This chain links TRBV5-6 with TRBJ1-6; TRBD1 agrees at 10 bases. The CDR3 consists of 15 residues. Germline CDR1 and CDR2: SGHDT and YYEEEE. With 0 bases clipped from V and 9 bases from J, the junction kept 3 bases outside the gene matches. CDR3 residues: CASSLGQGAFSPLHF. As DNA, the CDR3 is TGTGCCAGCAGCTTGGGACAGGGGGCTTTTTCACCCCTCCACTTT.

This chain links TRBV19 with TRBJ2-5; 8 bases agree with TRBD1. Germline assignment: CDR1 LNHDA and CDR2 SQIVND (reference sequence). The CDR3 consists of 16 residues. The junction had 16 bases not matched to a gene; V was cut back by 9 bases and J by 4 bases. CDR3 in amino acids: CASRGGAGGSPETQYF. The CDR3 nucleotides read TGTGCCAGCAGAGGTGGGGCAGGGGGCTCCCCAGAGACCCAGTACTTC.

This clone occurred once. V usage is TRBV12-3 or TRBV12-4 and J usage is TRBJ2-7; D not resolved. CDR3 length: 13 residues. V was clipped by 6 bases and J by 0 bases, with 9 bases between them. CDR3 nucleotides: TGTGCCAGCAGCTATAGAAGCTCCTACGAGCAGTACTTC. Translating gives CASSYRSSYEQYF.

V is TRBV2 and J is TRBJ2-2, with 10 bases fitting TRBD2. After removal of 6 bases from V and 4 bases from J, the junction contained 8 bases not matched to a gene. The V gene's germline CDR1 is SNHLY and CDR2 FYNNEI. CDR3 length equals 16 residues. CDR3 protein: CASRALAGVGTGELFF. The CDR3 coding sequence is TGTGCCAGCAGGGCTCTAGCGGGAGTGGGCACCGGGGAGCTGTTTTTT.

V gene TRBV6-5 combines with J gene TRBJ1-1; possible D gene TRBD1, 6 bases. Trimming took off 6 bases at V and 4 bases at J, with 9 bases between the two ends. The CDR3 totals 12 residues. Looked up from germline, CDR1 is MNHEY and CDR2 is SVGAGI. The CDR3 loop is CASRRTATEAFF. CDR3 in DNA: TGTGCCAGCAGACGGACAGCCACTGAAGCTTTCTTT.

This clone was seen a single time. The rearrangement links TRBV5-1 to TRBJ2-7, with a weak D call TRBD1 (5 bases). The CDR3 contains 15 residues. The V end was cut by 0 bases, the J end by 5 bases, with 15 bases between. The germline gives CDR1 SGHRS, CDR2 YFSETQ. The CDR3 DNA sequence: TGCGCCAGCAGCTTGGCGGTCAGGGTCCGCAACGAGCAGTACTTC. Translated, it gives CASSLAVRVRNEQYF.

The J gene is TRBJ2-7, the V gene TRBV5-1; 7 bases are shared with TRBD1. The CDR3 loop spans 14 amino acids. Germline V gives CDR1 SGHRS, CDR2 YFSETQ. After removal of 4 bases from V and 5 bases from J, the junction contained 9 bases not matched to a gene. The DNA for the CDR3 is TGCGCCAGCAGCCCGACGACAGGGTTGGACGAGCAGTACTTC. This gives the protein CASSPTTGLDEQYF.

CDR3 amino acids: CASTLQGLDEKLFF. The CDR3 DNA reads as TGTGCCAGCACTCTACAGGGCTTAGATGAAAAACTGTTTTTT. V usage is TRBV5-8 and J usage is TRBJ1-4, with TRBD1 as a possible D gene (6 bases). The V gene lost 6 bases and the J gene lost 6 bases, with 15 bases spanning the gap. Germline V gene lookup returns CDR1 SGHTS and CDR2 YDEGEE. The CDR3 sequence is 14 residues long.

This chain links TRBV6-5 with TRBJ1-2; TRBD1 is a possible D gene (6 bases). CDR1 is MNHEY and CDR2 is SVGAGI in the germline V gene. V shed 7 bases and J shed 1 base, with 10 bases lying between them. This CDR3 region has 13 residues. CDR3 sequence reads: CASIGRGNYGYTF. The CDR3 DNA follows: TGTGCCAGCATCGGCAGGGGTAACTATGGCTACACCTTC.

V is TRBV5-4 and J is TRBJ1-2, with TRBD1 as a possible D gene (5 bases). V was clipped by 3 bases and J by 3 bases, with 18 bases between them. The CDR3 has 16 amino acids. Germline V CDR1 and CDR2: SGHNT, YYREEE (reference sequence). CDR3 bases: TGTGCCAGCAGCTCACCTAAGAGGGGAGGAGACTATGGCTACACCTTC. The encoded protein is CASSSPKRGGDYGYTF.

V gene TRBV2 combines with J gene TRBJ2-1; TRBD2 is a possible D gene (5 bases). This CDR3 spans 14 amino acids. V lost 3 bases, J lost 8 bases, and 14 bases lay in between. CDR1 and CDR2 (germline): SNHLY, FYNNEI. The CDR3 here is CASSETIYVDEQFF. In DNA, the CDR3 is TGTGCCAGCAGTGAGACTATTTATGTGGATGAGCAGTTCTTC.

This clone has more than one count but fewer than ten. This rearrangement joins TRBV29-1 to TRBJ1-2, with D hard to call. This CDR3 has 11 amino acids. Germline CDR1 SQVTM, CDR2 ANQGSEA. V lost 1 base, J lost 6 bases, and 6 bases lay in between. In nucleotides, the CDR3 is TGCAGCGTTGAAGTTACGGATGGCTACACCTTC. It is translated as CSVEVTDGYTF.